This TCR beta chain was profiled in a study of cytomegalovirus exposure and HLA in healthy donors. Study background: A prior study identified 117 million unique TCR beta sequences from about 180 million T cells. Study-level results: In all likelihood, a cluster of highly shared sequence variants was a sequencing artifact.

PCR employed 60 Vbeta and 13 Jbeta primers. TCRdb's table, derived via immunoSEQ multiplex PCR, lists solely in-frame clones and lacks some. The sample has 100,000 to 150,000 clones, 15% seen once. With respect to this clone: What it binds is unknown.

J gave up 5 bases and V 6 bases, and 3 bases lay outside the gene matches. Germline V gives CDR1 SNHLY, CDR2 FYNNEI. The CDR3 has 14 residues. Sequencing was carried out using PBMCs. The gene calls are TRBV2 and TRBJ2-7, with 14 bases lining up with TRBD2. The TCR sequence derives from a woman younger than 35 in good health and CMV-seronegative. Here the CDR3 DNA reads TGTGCCAGCAGAGGGACTAGCGGGAGCGACGAGCAGTACTTC. Its protein is CASRGTSGSDEQYF. The full variable domain, its missing parts supplied by reference TRBV2 and TRBJ2-7, is EPEVTQTPSHQVTQMGQEVILRCVPISNHLYFYWYRQILGQKVEFLVSFYNNEISEKSEIFDDQFSVERPDGSNFTLKIRSTKLEDSAMYFCASRGTSGSDEQYFGPGTRLTVT.